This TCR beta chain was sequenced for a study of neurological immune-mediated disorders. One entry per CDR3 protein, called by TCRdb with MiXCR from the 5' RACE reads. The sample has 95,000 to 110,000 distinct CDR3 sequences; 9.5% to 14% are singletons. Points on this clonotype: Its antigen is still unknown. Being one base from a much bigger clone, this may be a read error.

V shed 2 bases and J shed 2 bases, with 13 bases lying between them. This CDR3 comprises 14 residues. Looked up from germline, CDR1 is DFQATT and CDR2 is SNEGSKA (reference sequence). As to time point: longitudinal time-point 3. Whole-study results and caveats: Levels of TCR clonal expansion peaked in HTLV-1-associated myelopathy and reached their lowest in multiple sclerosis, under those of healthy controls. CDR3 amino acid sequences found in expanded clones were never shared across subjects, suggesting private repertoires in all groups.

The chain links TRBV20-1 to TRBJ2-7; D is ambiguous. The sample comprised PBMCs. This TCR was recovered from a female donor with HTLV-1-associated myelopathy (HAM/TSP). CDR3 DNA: TGCAGTGCTAGAAGGTTCGGAGCTACCTACGAGCAGTACTTC. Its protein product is CSARRFGATYEQYF.